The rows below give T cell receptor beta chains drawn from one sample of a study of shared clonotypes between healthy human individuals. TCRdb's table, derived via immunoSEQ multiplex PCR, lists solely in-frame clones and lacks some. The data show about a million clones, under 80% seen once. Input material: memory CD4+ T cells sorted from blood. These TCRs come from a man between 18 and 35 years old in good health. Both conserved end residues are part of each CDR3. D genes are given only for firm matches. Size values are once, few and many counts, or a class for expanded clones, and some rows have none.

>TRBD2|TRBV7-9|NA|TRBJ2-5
TGTGCCAGCAGCTTAACCGAAAGGCTAGCGGGCCAAGAGACCCAGTACTTC
CASSLTERLAGQETQYF
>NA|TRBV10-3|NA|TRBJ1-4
TGTGCCATCAGTGACAGGGAAGGTGAAAAACTGTTTTTT
CAISDREGEKLFF
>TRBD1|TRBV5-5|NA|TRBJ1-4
TGTGCCAGCAGCTTGGGCCCGGGACAGGGAGGGGAAAAACTGTTTTTT
CASSLGPGQGGEKLFF
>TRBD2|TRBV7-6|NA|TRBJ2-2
TGTGCCAGCCTACCCGGGACTAGCGGACGGAAGAACACCGGGGAGCTGTTTTTT
CASLPGTSGRKNTGELFF
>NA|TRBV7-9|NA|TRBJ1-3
TGTGCCAGCAGCCATGGACCATCGTCAGGAAACACCATATATTTT
CASSHGPSSGNTIYF
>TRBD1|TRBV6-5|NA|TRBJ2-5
TGTGCCAGCAGATCGACAGGGAATCGGCGGGAGACCCAGTACTTC
CASRSTGNRRETQYF
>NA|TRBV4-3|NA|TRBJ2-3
TGCGCCAGCAGCCGTAGTGCTAGCGACCTCTCCACAGATACGCAGTATTTT
CASSRSASDLSTDTQYF
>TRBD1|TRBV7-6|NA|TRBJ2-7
TGTGCCAGCAGCCCGGACGACAGGGGACACGAGCAGTACTTC
CASSPDDRGHEQYF
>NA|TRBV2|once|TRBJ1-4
TGTGCCAGCAGAACGGCGGGGAAGGGTAATGAAAAACTGTTTTTT
CASRTAGKGNEKLFF
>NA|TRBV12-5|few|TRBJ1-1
TGTGCTAGTGGGGCGCAGGGGAACACTGAAGCTTTCTTT
CASGAQGNTEAFF
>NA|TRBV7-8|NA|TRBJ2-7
TGTGCCAGCAGCTTAGCCCTGGACTGGGTGAACGAGCAGTACTTC
CASSLALDWVNEQYF
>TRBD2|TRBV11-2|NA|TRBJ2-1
TGTGCCAGCAGCAAAAACCTTCGACTAGCGGGAGGTGATGAGCAGTTCTTC
CASSKNLRLAGGDEQFF
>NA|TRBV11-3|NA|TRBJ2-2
TGTGCCAGCAGCCCGGGACCGAACACCGGGGAGCTGTTTTTT
CASSPGPNTGELFF
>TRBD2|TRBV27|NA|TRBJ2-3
TGTGCCAGCAGTTGGGGGACTAGCGGGCCCAGCACAGATACGCAGTATTTT
CASSWGTSGPSTDTQYF
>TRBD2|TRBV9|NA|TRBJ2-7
TGTGCCAGCAGCGTAGGGGCTAGCGGGACCTACGAGCAGTACTTC
CASSVGASGTYEQYF
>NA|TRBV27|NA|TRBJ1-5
TGTGCCAGCAGTTTGGACAGTGATCAGCCCCAGCATTTT
CASSLDSDQPQHF
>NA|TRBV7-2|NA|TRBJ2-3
TGTGCCAGCAGCTTAGGGCAGGGGACAGATACGCAGTATTTT
CASSLGQGTDTQYF
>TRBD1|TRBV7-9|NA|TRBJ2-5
TGTGCCAGCAGCTTAGGGGGACAGGACGAGACCCAGTACTTC
CASSLGGQDETQYF
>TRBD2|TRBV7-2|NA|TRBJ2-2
TGTGCCAGCAGCGTAGGACTAGCGGGAGCAGAGGAGCTGTTTTTT
CASSVGLAGAEELFF
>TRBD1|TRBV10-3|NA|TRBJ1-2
TGTGCCATCAGTGAAGACAGGGGGATGAACTATGGCTACACCTTC
CAISEDRGMNYGYTF
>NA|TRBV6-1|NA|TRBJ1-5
TGTGCCAGCAGTTGGGGGCCTGGGGATCAGCCCCAGCATTTT
CASSWGPGDQPQHF
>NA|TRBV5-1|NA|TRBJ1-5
TGCGCCAGCAGTGCAGGCGCGAATCAGCCCCAGCATTTT
CASSAGANQPQHF
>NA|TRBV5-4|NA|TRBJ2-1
TGTGCCAGCAGCGCGTTGGCGGGACAGAACTACAATGAGCAGTTCTTC
CASSALAGQNYNEQFF
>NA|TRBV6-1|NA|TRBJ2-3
TGTGCCAGCGTAGAAGGGGAAACTAGCACAGATACGCAGTATTTT
CASVEGETSTDTQYF
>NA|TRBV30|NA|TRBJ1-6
TGTGCCTGGAGTGTAGGGGGTGGCGTGGCACCCCTCCACTTT
CAWSVGGGVAPLHF
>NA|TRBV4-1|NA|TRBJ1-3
TGCGCCAGCAGCCAAAACCCGGCGCAGGCTGACACCATATATTTT
CASSQNPAQADTIYF
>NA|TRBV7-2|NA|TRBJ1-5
TGTGCCAGCAGCTTAGAGGGAGGGGATCAGCCCCAGCATTTT
CASSLEGGDQPQHF
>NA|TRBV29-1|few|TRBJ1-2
TGCAGCGTTGTGAGAGGAGACTATGGCTACACCTTC
CSVVRGDYGYTF
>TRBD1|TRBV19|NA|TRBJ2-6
TGTGCCAGCCATGAACAGGGGTCTGGGGCCAACGTCCTGACTTTC
CASHEQGSGANVLTF
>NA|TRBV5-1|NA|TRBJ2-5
TGCGCCAGCGTGGGGGTGCCGGGGGGCCCGGAGACCCAGTACTTC
CASVGVPGGPETQYF
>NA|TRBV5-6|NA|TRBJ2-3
TGTGCCAGCAGCTTGGGACTAGTTTCGTCAGATACGCAGTATTTT
CASSLGLVSSDTQYF
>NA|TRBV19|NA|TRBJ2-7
TGTGCCAGTAGTATAGACTCGGCAGGGGCCTACGAGCAGTACTTC
CASSIDSAGAYEQYF
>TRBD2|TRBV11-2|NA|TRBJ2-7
TGTGCCAGCAGCTTGAGCGGGGGGGCCTACGAGCAGTACTTC
CASSLSGGAYEQYF
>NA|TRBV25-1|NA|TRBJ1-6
TGTGCCAGCAGTGCCCAGGACACAGCCAATTCACCCCTCCACTTT
CASSAQDTANSPLHF
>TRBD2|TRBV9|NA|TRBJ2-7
TGTGCCAGCAGCGGCGCGGGGGGAACCTCCTACGAGCAGTACTTC
CASSGAGGTSYEQYF
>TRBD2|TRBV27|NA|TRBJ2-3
TGTGCCAGCTCTCTAGCGGGGGGGACAGATACGCAGTATTTT
CASSLAGGTDTQYF
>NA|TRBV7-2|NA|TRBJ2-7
TGTGCCAGCAGCTTAGGTGCACAGGGCTACGAGCAGTACTTC
CASSLGAQGYEQYF
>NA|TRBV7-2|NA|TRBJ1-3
TGTGCCAGCAGCTTAGATGGGGGGCGAAACACCATATATTTT
CASSLDGGRNTIYF
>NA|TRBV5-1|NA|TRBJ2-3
TGCGCCAGCAGCTTGGGTCGAAAAAGCGGATCTAGCACAGATACGCAGTATTTT
CASSLGRKSGSSTDTQYF
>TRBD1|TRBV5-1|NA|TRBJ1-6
TGCGCCAGCAGCTCCCAGGGGGCCGCCAATTCACCCCTCCACTTT
CASSSQGAANSPLHF
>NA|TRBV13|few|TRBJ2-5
TGTGCCAGCAGCTCGGACCAGGTTCAAGAGACCCAGTACTTC
CASSSDQVQETQYF
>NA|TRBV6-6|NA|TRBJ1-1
TGTGCCAGCAGTGACCCTGCGGCAGGGCACACTGAAGCTTTCTTT
CASSDPAAGHTEAFF
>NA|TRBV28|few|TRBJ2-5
TGTGCCAGCAGTTTTCCGGGCAGCCGGCAAGAGACCCAGTACTTC
CASSFPGSRQETQYF
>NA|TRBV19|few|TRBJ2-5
TGTGCCAGTAGTACCTTTAAACAAGAGACCCAGTACTTC
CASSTFKQETQYF
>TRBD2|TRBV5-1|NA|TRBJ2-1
TGCGCCAGCAGCTCTGGACTAGCATCCGATGAGCAGTTCTTC
CASSSGLASDEQFF
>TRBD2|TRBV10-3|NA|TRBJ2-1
TGTGCCATCAGGGGGAGCGGGGGGATAGAAAATGAGCAGTTCTTC
CAIRGSGGIENEQFF
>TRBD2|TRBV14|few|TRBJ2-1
TGTGCCAGCAGCCTCATAACGGGACTAGCGGGGTACAATGAGCAGTTCTTC
CASSLITGLAGYNEQFF
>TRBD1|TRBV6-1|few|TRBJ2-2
TGTGCCAGTCTGAACAGGGGGGTGACCGGGGAGCTGTTTTTT
CASLNRGVTGELFF
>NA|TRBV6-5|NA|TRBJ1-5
TGTGCCAGCAGGCCGGGAGGGATTGGACAGCCCCAGCATTTT
CASRPGGIGQPQHF
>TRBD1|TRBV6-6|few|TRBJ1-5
TGTGCCAGCAGTTACTCGACAGGGTCTAGCAATCAGCCCCAGCATTTT
CASSYSTGSSNQPQHF
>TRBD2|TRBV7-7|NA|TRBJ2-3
TGTGCTAGCAGCTTAGGCGGTAGCGGGAGTTCAGATACGCAGTATTTT
CASSLGGSGSSDTQYF
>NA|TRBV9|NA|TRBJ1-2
TGTGCCAGCAGCCCTCAACTGGACGGGAACTATGGCTACACCTTC
CASSPQLDGNYGYTF
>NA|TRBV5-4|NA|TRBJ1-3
TGTGCCAGCAGCGCAAAACAGGGTTTTGGAAACACCATATATTTT
CASSAKQGFGNTIYF
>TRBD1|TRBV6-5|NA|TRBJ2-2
TGTGCCAGCAGACGGGGACAGGGGGCGTCCGGGGAGCTGTTTTTT
CASRRGQGASGELFF